Presented here are 27 T cell receptor beta chains from one specimen sequenced in a study of regulatory T cells in long-lasting Graves disease (dated by TCRdb to 2020 to 2023). Library method: multiplex PCR. The data were produced on an Illumina HiSeq 4000. iRepertoire HTBI primers and Arm-PCR amplification of CDR3 regions were used to construct TCR beta libraries. TCRdb's own reprocessing of the public reads used fastp at Q25 and MiXCR and kept productive beta chains. Duplicate CDR3 protein sequences are folded into a single record with the most common DNA and genes. This sample is represented by about 520,000 distinct CDR3 sequences; about 12% of them were singletons. Together, the top ten hold over 7% of the sample. The label giving this sample's time point can be read as: newly diagnosed GD, antithyroid drugs for less than 3 months. For both TCR sequencing and RNA sequencing, RNA was extracted from PBMCs using TRIzol.

A further study also used this sample, focusing on T cells in Graves' hyperthyroidism and ophthalmopathy.

The sample was peripheral blood mononuclear cells (PBMCs), taken at new diagnosis, from a patient treated with antithyroid drugs. The receptors were sampled from a young woman with Graves disease. Donor details come from another sample of the same person, matched by shared clones.

This clonotype was seen many times. The V and J genes are TRBV9 and TRBJ2-2; TRBD2 agrees at 7 bases. V was pared by 6 bases and J by 4 bases, with 6 bases of the junction left unmatched. The CDR3 loop spans 14 amino acids. CDR1 and CDR2 from the germline V gene are SGDLS and YYNGEE. This CDR3 reads CASTGGGATGELFF. The CDR3 bases are TGTGCCAGCACCGGGGGAGGGGCCACCGGGGAGCTGTTTTTT.

This clonotype appeared many times. The V and J genes are TRBV2 and TRBJ2-3; D remains ambiguous. This CDR3 region has 17 residues. V lost 7 bases and J 1 base, leaving 21 bases between the germline ends. The germline gives CDR1 SNHLY, CDR2 FYNNEI. The CDR3 bases are TGTGCCAGCATCCCCCTCGCAGGCCCTAAGCGCACAGATACGCAGTATTTT. It specifies CASIPLAGPKRTDTQYF.

This clonotype was found a few times. This chain joins TRBV4-2 and TRBJ1-2; D is uncertain. This CDR3 is 16 amino acids long. Trimming stripped 0 bases from V and 0 bases from J, with 11 bases between. The V gene's germline CDR1 is LGHNA and CDR2 YNFKEQ. CDR3 DNA sequence: TGTGCCAGCAGCCAAGATCCCGGCGGCGCTAACTATGGCTACACCTTC. It codes for CASSQDPGGANYGYTF.

In its sample, this clonotype was seen a few times. The chain has TRBV2 and TRBJ1-2; D gene unclear. The CDR3 sequence is 15 residues long. The germline V gene has CDR1 SNHLY and CDR2 FYNNEI. V gave up 6 bases and J gave up 6 bases, with 20 bases separating them. The CDR3 DNA is TGTGCCAGCAGGACACTGGGAAAATTCAAGGATGGCTACACCTTC. Protein product: CASRTLGKFKDGYTF.

This clonotype was observed at least ten times. The CDR3 here is CASSQDRTTYEQYF. The CDR3 bases are TGTGCCAGCAGCCAAGATAGAACTACCTACGAGCAGTACTTC. This chain joins TRBV3-1 and TRBJ2-7; D unresolved. Germline loops: CDR1 LGHDT, CDR2 YNNKEL (reference sequence). The CDR3 spans 14 residues. V lost 0 bases to trimming and J lost 2 bases, with 8 bases between them.

This clonotype has only a few counts. The chain has TRBV12-5 and TRBJ2-1; 15 nucleotides line up with TRBD2. The length of the CDR3 is 16 residues. Germline CDR1 reads LGHNT; CDR2 reads FRNRAP. The V and J ends lost 5 bases and 8 bases, in that order; junction bases with no gene match: 7. This CDR3 is CASGLWTSGRGDEQFF. CDR3 bases: TGTGCTAGTGGTCTGTGGACTAGCGGGAGGGGAGATGAGCAGTTCTTC.

This clonotype was counted between two and nine times. In DNA, the CDR3 is TGTGCCACCAGTGATTGGAAGGGTTGGGGCTATGGCTACACCTTC. This translates into CATSDWKGWGYGYTF. The rearrangement links TRBV24-1 to TRBJ1-2; no clear D gene. Trimming removed 2 bases from V and 4 bases from J, with 13 bases in between. The CDR3 consists of 15 residues. Germline CDR1 and CDR2: KGHDR and SFDVKD.

The V call is TRBV7-8, the J call TRBJ2-1, with 10 bases that match TRBD2. CDR1 is SGHVS, CDR2 FQNEAQ, per germline. The J segment lost 6 bases and the V segment lost 4 bases, leaving 12 bases of the junction unmatched. CDR3 size: 17 residues. The CDR3 here is CASSSSPLAGVSNEQFF. Written as DNA, the CDR3 is TGTGCCAGCAGCTCCAGTCCCCTAGCGGGAGTTTCCAATGAGCAGTTCTTC.

This rearrangement joins TRBV3-1 to TRBJ2-3; TRBD2 matches at 8 bases. The CDR3 is made up of 17 amino acids. With 1 base clipped from V and 4 bases from J, the junction kept 10 bases outside the gene matches. Germline CDR1 LGHDT, CDR2 YNNKEL (reference sequence). In nucleotides, the CDR3 is TGTGCCAGCAGCCAAGGCCCCGGGACTAGTAGGCCAGATACGCAGTATTTT. It encodes CASSQGPGTSRPDTQYF.

V is TRBV12-3 or TRBV12-4 and J is TRBJ2-1; D unresolved. The CDR3 sequence is 13 residues long. The V gene lost 6 bases and the J gene lost 6 bases, with 12 bases spanning the gap. The CDR3 bases are TGTGCCAGCAGGCCTAACCCGGGCAATGAGCAGTTCTTC. Translation gives CASRPNPGNEQFF.

This clonotype was seen a few times. The chain recombines TRBV29-1 with TRBJ1-1, with TRBD1 matching over 10 bases. V lost 2 bases to trimming and J lost 5 bases; unmatched junction nucleotides: 5. This CDR3 has 14 residues. CDR1 is SQVTM, CDR2 ANQGSEA, per germline. The CDR3 sequence: CSVERQGAQTEAFF. The DNA for the CDR3 is TGCAGCGTTGAAAGACAGGGGGCGCAAACTGAAGCTTTCTTT.

This clonotype has ten or more counts. The rearrangement links TRBV4-3 to TRBJ1-2; 7 bases fit TRBD1. In germline, CDR1 is LGHNA, CDR2 YSLEER. Trimming took 2 bases from V and 1 from J; bases not matched to a gene: 7. CDR3 length: 16 amino acids. CDR3 bases: TGCGCCAGCAGCCAAAAATCCGGGACAGTTAACTATGGCTACACCTTC. As protein: CASSQKSGTVNYGYTF.

The chain couples TRBV4-1 to TRBJ2-1, with 7 nucleotides matching TRBD2. This CDR3 comprises 15 residues. The V gene's germline CDR1 is MGHRA and CDR2 YSYEKL. The ends lost 2 bases at V and 7 bases at J; junction bases unmatched: 8. Here the CDR3 reads CASSQPTSRGNEQFF. The CDR3 DNA follows: TGCGCCAGCAGCCAACCGACTAGCCGGGGAAATGAGCAGTTCTTC.

V and J are TRBV15 and TRBJ2-2, with a weak D call TRBD2 (5 bases). Deletions cut 5 bases from V and 3 bases from J, with 7 bases between. Germline V gene sequence: CDR1 LNHNV, CDR2 YYDKDF (reference sequence). The length of the CDR3 is 13 residues. DNA of the CDR3: TGTGCCACCAGCTTGAGGGACACCGGGGAGCTGTTTTTT. Its translation is CATSLRDTGELFF.

This clonotype was detected many times. This chain uses TRBV11-3 with TRBJ2-3; D may correspond to TRBD1 or TRBD2 (5 bases each). CDR1 is SGHNT, CDR2 YENEEA, per germline. V lost 0 bases and J lost 11, with 12 bases in between. This CDR3 has 13 residues. The CDR3, as DNA: TGTGCCAGCAGCTTAGAGACCGGGACGAAGCAGTATTTT. This translates into CASSLETGTKQYF.

The chain couples TRBV7-2 to TRBJ1-1, with D uncertain. Trimming removed 5 bases from V and 1 base from J, with 11 bases in between. The CDR3 is made up of 14 amino acids. The germline CDR1 and CDR2 sequences are SGHTA and FQGNSA. Written as DNA, the CDR3 is TGTGCCAGCAGCCCAGGTTGGGCGAACACTGAAGCTTTCTTT. Protein sequence: CASSPGWANTEAFF.

Only a few counts were recorded for this clonotype. The chain recombines TRBV24-1 with TRBJ2-1, with 12 bases aligning to TRBD2. J lost 3 bases, V lost 4 bases, and 6 bases had no gene match. This CDR3 spans 17 amino acids. Looked up from germline, CDR1 is KGHDR and CDR2 is SFDVKD. The CDR3 DNA reads as TGTGCCACCAGTGACTCGGGACTAGCGGGTGTCTACAATGAGCAGTTCTTC. It codes for CATSDSGLAGVYNEQFF.

This clonotype was seen many times. The chain joins TRBV5-1 to TRBJ2-3; D remains ambiguous. Germline V gene sequence: CDR1 SGHRS, CDR2 YFSETQ. The CDR3 runs to 15 residues. Trimming took 0 bases from V and 2 from J, leaving 10 bases between them. The CDR3 loop is CASSLGALNTDTQYF. CDR3 coding DNA: TGCGCCAGCAGCTTGGGGGCCCTAAACACAGATACGCAGTATTTT.

The table lists this clonotype with many counts. The chain couples TRBV6-2 or TRBV6-3 to TRBJ2-1; 12 nucleotides match TRBD2. V lost 1 base, J lost 15 bases, and 10 bases stayed unmatched. The CDR3 is 15 residues long. The germline CDR1 and CDR2 sequences are MNHEY and SVGEGT. The CDR3 DNA sequence: TGTGCCAGCAGTTACTTAGGGACTAGCGGGTTGGTTTTGTTCTTC. This encodes CASSYLGTSGLVLFF.

This clonotype showed up many times. J is TRBJ1-2 and V is TRBV18, with TRBD1 matching over 9 bases. Looked up from germline, CDR1 is KGHSH and CDR2 is LQKENI. The ends lost 1 base at V and 6 bases at J; junction bases unmatched: 6. CDR3 length: 15 amino acids. CDR3 protein: CASSPRSTGGDGYTF. The DNA for the CDR3 is TGTGCCAGCTCACCACGATCCACAGGGGGCGATGGCTACACCTTC. The whole variable domain, filled in from reference TRBV18 and TRBJ1-2, reads NAGVMQNPRHLVRRRGQEARLRCSPMKGHSHVYWYRQLPEEGLKFMVYLQKENIIDESGMPKERFSAEFPKEGPSILRIQQVVRGDSAAYFCASSPRSTGGDGYTFGSGTRLTVV.

The table lists this clonotype with many counts. This chain joins TRBV20-1 and TRBJ1-1; 7 nucleotides agree with TRBD1. The CDR3 spans 16 residues. Germline CDR1 is DFQATT and CDR2 is SNEGSKA (reference sequence). Germline trimming cut 2 bases from V and 1 base from J; bases unmatched to any gene: 10. The CDR3 bases are TGCAGTGCTAGAAAAGTGAGGGGGCGATGGAACACTGAAGCTTTCTTT. It specifies CSARKVRGRWNTEAFF.

The J gene is TRBJ2-5, the V gene TRBV28; TRBD2 matches 8 bases. Trimming at V came to 0 bases and at J to 7 bases, leaving 4 bases not matched to a gene. There are 14 residues in the CDR3. Germline CDR1 and CDR2: MDHEN and SYDVKM. CDR3 nucleotide sequence: TGTGCCAGCAGTTTATGGACTAGCGAGGGGACCCAGTACTTC. Translating gives CASSLWTSEGTQYF.

This clonotype was recorded at least ten times. The genes are TRBV13 and TRBJ1-4, with D perhaps matching TRBD1 (6 bases). The germline V and J ends were trimmed by 0 bases and 6 bases, with 17 bases remaining between them. Germline values: CDR1 PRHDT, CDR2 FYEKMQ (reference sequence). The CDR3 consists of 17 residues. The CDR3 here is CASSLGPSGATDEKLFF. The CDR3 DNA reads as TGTGCCAGCAGCTTAGGACCCTCGGGGGCCACGGATGAAAAACTGTTTTTT.

The V call is TRBV10-3, the J call TRBJ1-1; 10 nucleotides line up with TRBD1. Germline V CDR1 and CDR2: ENHRY, SYGVKD. V dropped 10 bases and J dropped 8; count of bases not matched to a gene: 16. The CDR3 has 15 amino acids. The CDR3 DNA reads TGTGCCAGCAGGTCTTTAGGGACAGGGGATCGGGAAGCTTTCTTT. Protein: CASRSLGTGDREAFF.

This clonotype was observed many times. The chain links TRBV10-3 to TRBJ2-3, with D perhaps assigned TRBD1 or TRBD2 (6 bases each). The length of the CDR3 is 19 residues. Germline CDR1 ENHRY, CDR2 SYGVKD. The V gene lost 2 bases and the J gene lost 2 bases, with 23 bases spanning the gap. Here the CDR3 DNA reads TGTGCCATCAGTGAGCCCATCGGAATCGGGGGCCCCAACACAGATACGCAGTATTTT. It codes for CAISEPIGIGGPNTDTQYF.

A few counts support this clonotype. The gene calls are TRBV19 and TRBJ1-1; D unclear. The CDR3 contains 14 residues. Germline V gene data show CDR1 as LNHDA and CDR2 as SQIVND (reference sequence). Trimming took 2 bases from V and 1 from J, leaving 8 bases between them. CDR3 DNA sequence: TGTGCCAGTAGTATACGGCGGGGGAACACTGAAGCTTTCTTT. It translates to CASSIRRGNTEAFF.

This clonotype has ten or more counts. This rearrangement joins TRBV11-3 to TRBJ1-4; D gene uncertain. This CDR3 has 11 amino acids. CDR1 and CDR2 from the germline V gene are SGHNT and YENEEA. The V gene lost 6 bases and the J gene lost 2 bases, with 1 base spanning the gap. Here the CDR3 DNA reads TGTGCCAGCAGTACTAATGAAAAACTGTTTTTT. Its protein product is CASSTNEKLFF.